The next 20 T cell receptor beta chains were all read from a single sample in a study of vaccination and CD4 T cells after COVID-19 (dated by TCRdb to between 2022 and 2023). No antigen is known for these receptors. Libraries came from PCR. For sequencing, an Illumina iSeq 100 was employed. DNA from cultured CD4+ T cells underwent TCR sequencing with the Oncomine TCR Beta short-read assay at the Johns Hopkins FTIC core. TCRdb trimmed public reads at Q25 via fastp, called clones via MiXCR and kept in-frame beta chains. Identical CDR3 proteins give one entry, which carries the most common genes and DNA. For this sample the table gives roughly 24,000 distinct CDR3 sequences, of which about three fifths were detected only once. The ten biggest clones cover 4% to 5.5% of the sample. What this sample's treatment or condition label stands for: approximately 11-day PBMC culture with coronavirus spike peptide pools or control peptides (ViraFEST assay).

The sequencing sample was made of CD4+ T cells from blood, cultured in vitro. These receptors were taken from a human donor who had recovered from COVID-19.

The gene calls are TRBV20-1 and TRBJ1-1; D is unresolved. CDR3 size: 12 residues. V lost 6 bases to trimming and J lost 11 bases, with 19 bases between them. Germline CDR1 is DFQATT and CDR2 is SNEGSKA (reference sequence). The CDR3 region has the DNA TGCAGTGCCAGGAGCACGGGAAGAGGGGCTTTCTTT. Encoded protein: CSARSTGRGAFF.

The rearrangement uses TRBV20-1 and TRBJ2-7; 8 nucleotides agree with TRBD1. The V and J ends lost 6 bases and 0 bases, in that order; junction bases with no gene match: 7. Germline loops: CDR1 DFQATT, CDR2 SNEGSKA (reference sequence). The CDR3 spans 14 residues. The CDR3 is CSARRGQASYEQYF. The CDR3 DNA follows: TGCAGTGCCAGACGGGGACAGGCCTCCTACGAGCAGTACTTC.

V usage is TRBV18 and J usage is TRBJ1-2, with TRBD1 matching over 8 bases. Looked up from germline, CDR1 is KGHSH and CDR2 is LQKENI. This CDR3 has 13 amino acids. Trimming took 5 bases from V and 6 from J; bases not matched to a gene: 5. The CDR3 is CASSRTGIDGYTF. CDR3 DNA: TGTGCCAGCTCAAGGACAGGGATTGATGGCTACACCTTC.

V is TRBV20-1 and J is TRBJ1-6; D call uncertain. CDR1 DFQATT and CDR2 SNEGSKA come from the germline V gene (reference sequence). The CDR3 spans 14 residues. Trimming shortened V by 6 bases and J by 5 bases, and 14 bases separated the two germline ends. The CDR3 region has the DNA TGCAGTGCCCAACGGACCGTCGATAATTCACCCCTCCACTTT. Encoded protein: CSAQRTVDNSPLHF.

This chain links TRBV25-1 with TRBJ1-2, with 8 bases matching TRBD1. Germline CDR1 is MGHDK and CDR2 is SYGVNS. The ends lost 6 bases at V and 4 bases at J; junction bases unmatched: 4. This CDR3 is 13 amino acids long. The CDR3 nucleotides are TGTGCCAGCAGACAGGGGGAGGCCTATGGCTACACCTTC. It encodes CASRQGEAYGYTF.

The V call is TRBV6-5, the J call TRBJ1-3; D gene unclear. The V gene's germline CDR1 is MNHEY and CDR2 SVGAGI. The V and J ends lost 0 bases and 5 bases respectively, with 11 bases between them. This CDR3 is 15 amino acids long. The CDR3 region is CASSYSNHPRNTIYF. The CDR3 bases are TGTGCCAGCAGTTACTCGAATCACCCCAGAAACACCATATATTTT.

This rearrangement joins TRBV6-1 to TRBJ2-4; 10 nucleotides agree with TRBD2. V shed 5 bases, J shed 0 bases, and the junction held 13 bases outside the gene matches. The CDR3 totals 19 residues. Germline V gene lookup returns CDR1 MNHNS and CDR2 SASEGT. The CDR3 reads CASSPLLAGRALAKNIQYF. DNA for the CDR3: TGTGCCAGCAGTCCATTACTAGCGGGGAGGGCCTTAGCCAAAAACATTCAGTACTTC.

The chain recombines TRBV9 with TRBJ2-3; 10 bases are a match to TRBD2. The CDR3 extends over 16 amino acids. Germline CDR1 SGDLS, CDR2 YYNGEE. With 6 bases clipped from V and 1 base from J, the junction kept 8 bases outside the gene matches. This chain's CDR3 is CASTQTSGKGTDTQYF. The CDR3 DNA reads TGTGCCAGCACCCAAACTAGCGGGAAGGGCACAGATACGCAGTATTTT.

The chain employs TRBV7-2 and TRBJ1-5; 7 bases map to TRBD1. V dropped 5 bases and J dropped 6; count of bases not matched to a gene: 10. Germline assignment: CDR1 SGHTA and CDR2 FQGNSA. The CDR3 has 15 amino acids. Here the CDR3 reads CASSNDRARRQPQHF. CDR3 bases: TGTGCCAGCAGCAACGACAGGGCTCGCCGTCAGCCCCAGCATTTT.

The chain recombines TRBV7-2 with TRBJ1-5; possible D gene TRBD1, 5 bases. The CDR3 covers 16 residues. Per the germline V gene, CDR1 is SGHTA and CDR2 is FQGNSA. V lost 1 base, J lost 6 bases, and 16 bases lay in between. The CDR3 nucleotides read TGTGCCAGCAGCTTAGTGGACACGGAGACGTCTCAGCCCCAGCATTTT. Residues: CASSLVDTETSQPQHF.

The rearrangement links TRBV28 to TRBJ2-2; 12 bases fit TRBD2. Germline CDR1 MDHEN, CDR2 SYDVKM. V shed 5 bases and J 4 bases; nucleotides not matched to a gene: 8. The CDR3 contains 17 residues. The CDR3 loop is CASSRLGLAGSTGELFF. The CDR3 coding sequence is TGTGCCAGCAGTCGATTGGGACTAGCGGGTTCCACCGGGGAGCTGTTTTTT.

The chain combines TRBV19 with TRBJ1-6; no clear D. CDR3 length equals 16 residues. Trimming shortened V by 5 bases and J by 4 bases, and 15 bases separated the two germline ends. The V gene's germline CDR1 is LNHDA and CDR2 SQIVND (reference sequence). CDR3 sequence: CASSPGWTVYNSPLHF. The CDR3 DNA is TGTGCCAGTAGTCCGGGGTGGACGGTTTATAATTCACCCCTCCACTTT.

The chain carries TRBV5-1 and TRBJ2-3; possibly TRBD2 for D (6 bases). The CDR3 contains 16 residues. Trimming took off 2 bases at V and 1 base at J, with 14 bases between the two ends. Germline CDR1 SGHRS, CDR2 YFSETQ. The CDR3 bases are TGCGCCAGCAGCTTAGGGAATCCGGGGGGCACAGATACGCAGTATTTT. Residues: CASSLGNPGGTDTQYF.

The V call is TRBV11-2, the J call TRBJ2-3, with unresolved D. The CDR3 loop spans 20 amino acids. Germline lookup yields CDR1 SGHAT and CDR2 FQNNGV. The V end was cut by 5 bases, the J end by 2 bases, with 29 bases between. DNA for the CDR3: TGTGCCAGCAGCCCTCGACTTGGATGGGATCCAGTAGGAGACACAGATACGCAGTATTTT. This encodes CASSPRLGWDPVGDTDTQYF.

CDR3 DNA: TGCAGTGCTTCCAGGGGGCAGGGGCCCCAGCATTTT. Protein: CSASRGQGPQHF. The chain links TRBV20-1 to TRBJ1-5, with 8 bases that match TRBD1. CDR3 length: 12 residues. The junction had 6 bases not matched to a gene; V was cut back by 5 bases and J by 9 bases. CDR1 is DFQATT, CDR2 SNEGSKA, per germline (reference sequence).

The V gene is TRBV15, the J gene TRBJ1-1; possible D gene TRBD1, 5 bases. Trimming took 3 bases from V and 5 from J, leaving 7 bases between them. This CDR3 spans 12 amino acids. CDR1 LNHNV and CDR2 YYDKDF come from the germline V gene (reference sequence). CDR3 region: CATSSGTTEAFF. CDR3 coding DNA: TGTGCCACCAGCAGTGGGACGACTGAAGCTTTCTTT.

This clonotype turned up a few times. The gene calls are TRBV18 and TRBJ1-2; D is perhaps TRBD1 (5 bases). The CDR3 consists of 15 residues. The germline V gene has CDR1 KGHSH and CDR2 LQKENI. V shed 7 bases and J shed 5 bases, with 20 bases lying between them. DNA for the CDR3: TGTGCCAGCTTCCTACGGCAACAGGATATGTATGGCTACACCTTC. This codes for CASFLRQQDMYGYTF.

V is TRBV20-1 and J is TRBJ2-7; D may match TRBD1 or TRBD2 (5 bases each). CDR3 size: 15 residues. Germline CDR1 is DFQATT and CDR2 is SNEGSKA (reference sequence). Trimming shortened V by 3 bases and J by 0 bases, and 15 bases separated the two germline ends. The CDR3 region has the DNA TGCAGTGCTAGTAGTGGGGACGGCCTCTCCTACGAGCAGTACTTC. It encodes CSASSGDGLSYEQYF.

This clonotype qualifies as medium-sized. The DNA for the CDR3 is TGTGCCAGCGGGGGGACCCAGTACTTC. It is translated as CASGGTQYF. This sequence joins TRBV2 and TRBJ2-5, with D perhaps assigned TRBD1 or TRBD2 (5 bases each). The germline V gene encodes CDR1 SNHLY and CDR2 FYNNEI. With 8 bases removed from V and 7 bases from J, the gap between germline ends came to 5 bases. The CDR3 extends over 9 amino acids.

The chain carries TRBV5-5 and TRBJ1-6; unclear D gene. The length of the CDR3 is 14 residues. Germline CDR1 SGHKS, CDR2 YYEKEE (reference sequence). V gave up 4 bases and J gave up 5 bases, with 10 bases separating them. The CDR3 loop reads CASSPGADNSPLHF. The CDR3 DNA reads as TGTGCCAGCAGCCCCGGAGCCGATAATTCACCCCTCCACTTT.